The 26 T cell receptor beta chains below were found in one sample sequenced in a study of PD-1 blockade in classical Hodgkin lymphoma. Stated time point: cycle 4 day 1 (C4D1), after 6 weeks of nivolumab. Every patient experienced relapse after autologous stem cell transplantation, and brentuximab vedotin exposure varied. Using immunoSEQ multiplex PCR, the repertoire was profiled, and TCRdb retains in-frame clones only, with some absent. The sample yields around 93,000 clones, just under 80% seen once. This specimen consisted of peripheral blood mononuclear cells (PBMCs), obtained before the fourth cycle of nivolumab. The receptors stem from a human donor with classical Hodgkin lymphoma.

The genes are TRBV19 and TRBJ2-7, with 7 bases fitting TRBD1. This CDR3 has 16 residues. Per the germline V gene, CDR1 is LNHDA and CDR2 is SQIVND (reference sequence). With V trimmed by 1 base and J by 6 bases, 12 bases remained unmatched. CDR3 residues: CASSIGSTGIWLEQYF. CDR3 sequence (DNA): TGTGCCAGTAGTATAGGCTCGACAGGGATCTGGCTCGAGCAGTACTTC.

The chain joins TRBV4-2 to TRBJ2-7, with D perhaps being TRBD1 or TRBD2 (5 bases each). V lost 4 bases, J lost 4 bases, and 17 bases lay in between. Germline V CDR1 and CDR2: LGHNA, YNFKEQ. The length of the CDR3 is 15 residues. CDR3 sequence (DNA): TGTGCCAGCAGCCCTCTTTGGGGGAGAAATTACGAGCAGTACTTC. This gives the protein CASSPLWGRNYEQYF.

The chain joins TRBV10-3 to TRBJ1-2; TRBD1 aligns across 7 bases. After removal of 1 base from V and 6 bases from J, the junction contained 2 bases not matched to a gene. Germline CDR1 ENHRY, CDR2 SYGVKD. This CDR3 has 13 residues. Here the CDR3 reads CAISEYDRDGYTF. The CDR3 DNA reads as TGTGCCATCAGTGAGTATGACAGGGATGGCTACACCTTC.

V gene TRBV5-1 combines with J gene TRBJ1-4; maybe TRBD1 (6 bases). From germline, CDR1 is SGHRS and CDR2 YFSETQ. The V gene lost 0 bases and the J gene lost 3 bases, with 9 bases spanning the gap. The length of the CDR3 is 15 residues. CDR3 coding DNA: TGCGCCAGCAGCTTGGAGGGACAACCTAATGAAAAACTGTTTTTT. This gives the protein CASSLEGQPNEKLFF.

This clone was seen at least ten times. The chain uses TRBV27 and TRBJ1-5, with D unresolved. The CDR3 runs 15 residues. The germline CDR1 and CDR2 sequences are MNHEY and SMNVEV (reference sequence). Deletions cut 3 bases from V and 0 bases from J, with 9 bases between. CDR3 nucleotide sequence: TGTGCCAGCAGTTTGGAGAGAACTAGCAATCAGCCCCAGCATTTT. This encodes CASSLERTSNQPQHF.

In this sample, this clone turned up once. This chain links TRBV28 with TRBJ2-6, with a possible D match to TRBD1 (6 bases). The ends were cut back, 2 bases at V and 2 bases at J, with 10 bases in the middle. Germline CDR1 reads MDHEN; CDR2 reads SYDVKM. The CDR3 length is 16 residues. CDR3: CASSLPPGAGANVLTF. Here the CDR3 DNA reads TGTGCCAGCAGTTTACCCCCAGGGGCTGGGGCCAACGTCCTGACTTTC.

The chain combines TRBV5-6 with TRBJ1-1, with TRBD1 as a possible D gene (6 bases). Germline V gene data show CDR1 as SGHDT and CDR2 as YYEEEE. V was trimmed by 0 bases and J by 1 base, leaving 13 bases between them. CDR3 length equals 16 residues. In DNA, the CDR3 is TGTGCCAGCAGCTTGGGTGGCAGGGGACCGAACACTGAAGCTTTCTTT. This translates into CASSLGGRGPNTEAFF.

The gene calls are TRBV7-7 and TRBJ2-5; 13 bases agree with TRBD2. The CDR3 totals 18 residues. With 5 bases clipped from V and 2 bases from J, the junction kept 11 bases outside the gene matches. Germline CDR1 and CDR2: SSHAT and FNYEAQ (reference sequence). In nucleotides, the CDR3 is TGTGCCAGCAGCCCATGGACTAGCGGGAGACCGGGGCAAGAGACCCAGTACTTC. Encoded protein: CASSPWTSGRPGQETQYF.

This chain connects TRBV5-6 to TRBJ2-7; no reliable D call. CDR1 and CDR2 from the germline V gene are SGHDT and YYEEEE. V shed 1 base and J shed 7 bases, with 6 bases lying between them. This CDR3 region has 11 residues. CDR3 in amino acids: CASSLFQEQYF. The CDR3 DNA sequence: TGTGCCAGCAGCTTGTTTCAGGAGCAGTACTTC. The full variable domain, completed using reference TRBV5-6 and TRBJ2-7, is DAGVTQSPTHLIKTRGQQVTLRCSPKSGHDTVSWYQQALGQGPQFIFQYYEEEERQRGNFPDRFSGHQFPNYSSELNVNALLLGDSALYLCASSLFQEQYFGPGTRLTVT.

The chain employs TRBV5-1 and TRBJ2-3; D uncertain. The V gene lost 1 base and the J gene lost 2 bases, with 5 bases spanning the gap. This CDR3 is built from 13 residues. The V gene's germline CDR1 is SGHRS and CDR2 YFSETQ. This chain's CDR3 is CASSLPHTDTQYF. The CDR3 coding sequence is TGCGCCAGCAGCTTGCCACACACAGATACGCAGTATTTT.

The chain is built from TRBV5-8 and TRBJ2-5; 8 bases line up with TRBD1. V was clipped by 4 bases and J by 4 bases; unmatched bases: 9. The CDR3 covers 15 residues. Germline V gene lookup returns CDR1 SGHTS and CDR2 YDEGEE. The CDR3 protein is CASSTQPTGVETQYF. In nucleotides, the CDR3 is TGTGCCAGCAGCACCCAACCGACAGGGGTAGAGACCCAGTACTTC.

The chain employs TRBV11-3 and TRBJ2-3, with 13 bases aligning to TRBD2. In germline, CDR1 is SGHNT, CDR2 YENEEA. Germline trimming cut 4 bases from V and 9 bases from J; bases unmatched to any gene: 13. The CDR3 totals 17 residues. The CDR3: CASSSGTSGDLSHTQYF. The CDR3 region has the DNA TGTGCCAGCAGCTCCGGGACTAGCGGGGACCTATCCCACACGCAGTATTTT.

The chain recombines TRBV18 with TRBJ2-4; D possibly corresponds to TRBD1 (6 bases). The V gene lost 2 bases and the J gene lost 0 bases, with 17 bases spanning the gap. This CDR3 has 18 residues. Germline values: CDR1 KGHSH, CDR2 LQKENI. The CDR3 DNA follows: TGTGCCAGCTCACCATTACAGGGCGTGTCCCTAGCCAAAAACATTCAGTACTTC. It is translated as CASSPLQGVSLAKNIQYF.

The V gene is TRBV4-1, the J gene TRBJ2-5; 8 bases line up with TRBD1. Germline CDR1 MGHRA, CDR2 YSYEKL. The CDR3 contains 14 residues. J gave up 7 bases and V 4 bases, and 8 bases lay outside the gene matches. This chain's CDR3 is CASSPGQGRLTQYF. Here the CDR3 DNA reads TGCGCCAGCAGCCCCGGACAGGGAAGATTGACCCAGTACTTC.

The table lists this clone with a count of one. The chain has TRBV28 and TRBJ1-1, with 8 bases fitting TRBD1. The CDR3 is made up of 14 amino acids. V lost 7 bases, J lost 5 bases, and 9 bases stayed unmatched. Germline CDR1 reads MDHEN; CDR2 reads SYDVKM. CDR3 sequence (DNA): TGTGCCAGCAAGCTAACAGGGGGAGAAACTGAAGCTTTCTTT. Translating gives CASKLTGGETEAFF.

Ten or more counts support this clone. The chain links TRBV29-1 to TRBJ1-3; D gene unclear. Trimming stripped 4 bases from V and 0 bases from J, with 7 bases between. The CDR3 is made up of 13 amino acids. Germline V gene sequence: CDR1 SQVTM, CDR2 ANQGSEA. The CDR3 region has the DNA TGCAGCGTTGTAGGGCTCTCTGGAAACACCATATATTTT. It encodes CSVVGLSGNTIYF.

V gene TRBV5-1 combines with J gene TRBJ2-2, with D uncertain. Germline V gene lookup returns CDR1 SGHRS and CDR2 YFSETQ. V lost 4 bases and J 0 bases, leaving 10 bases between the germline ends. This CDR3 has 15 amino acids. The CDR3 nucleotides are TGCGCCAGCAGCCTCGACTTACCGAACACCGGGGAGCTGTTTTTT. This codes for CASSLDLPNTGELFF.

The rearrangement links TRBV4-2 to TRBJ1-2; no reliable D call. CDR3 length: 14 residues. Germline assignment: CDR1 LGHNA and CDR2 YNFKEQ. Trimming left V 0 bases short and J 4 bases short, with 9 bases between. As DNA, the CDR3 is TGTGCCAGCAGCCAAGATCGCGGCAGCTATGGCTACACCTTC. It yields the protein CASSQDRGSYGYTF.

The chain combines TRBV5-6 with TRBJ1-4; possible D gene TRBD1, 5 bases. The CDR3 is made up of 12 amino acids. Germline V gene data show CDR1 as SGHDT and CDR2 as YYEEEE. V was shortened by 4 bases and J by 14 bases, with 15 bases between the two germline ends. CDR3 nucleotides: TGTGCCAGCAGCACCCCTCCGGGGGACCTGTTTTTT. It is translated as CASSTPPGDLFF.

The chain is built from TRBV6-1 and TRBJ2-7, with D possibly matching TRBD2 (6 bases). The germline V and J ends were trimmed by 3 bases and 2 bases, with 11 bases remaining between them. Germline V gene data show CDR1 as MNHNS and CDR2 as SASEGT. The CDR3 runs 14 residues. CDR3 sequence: CASSDLRGAYEQYF. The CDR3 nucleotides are TGTGCCAGCAGTGATTTGCGGGGCGCCTACGAGCAGTACTTC.

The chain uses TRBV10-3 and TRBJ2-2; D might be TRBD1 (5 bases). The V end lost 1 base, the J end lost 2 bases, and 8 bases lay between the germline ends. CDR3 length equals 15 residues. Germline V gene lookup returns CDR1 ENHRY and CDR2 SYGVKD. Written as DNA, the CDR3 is TGTGCCATCAGTGAGTTAGACAGAAACACCGGGGAGCTGTTTTTT. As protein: CAISELDRNTGELFF.

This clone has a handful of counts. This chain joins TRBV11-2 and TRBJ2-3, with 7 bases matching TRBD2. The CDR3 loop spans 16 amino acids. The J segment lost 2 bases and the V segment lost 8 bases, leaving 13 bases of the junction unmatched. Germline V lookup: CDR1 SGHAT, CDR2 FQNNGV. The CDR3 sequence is CASSGGLVATTDTQYF. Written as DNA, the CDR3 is TGTGCCAGCTCAGGAGGACTAGTCGCAACCACAGATACGCAGTATTTT.

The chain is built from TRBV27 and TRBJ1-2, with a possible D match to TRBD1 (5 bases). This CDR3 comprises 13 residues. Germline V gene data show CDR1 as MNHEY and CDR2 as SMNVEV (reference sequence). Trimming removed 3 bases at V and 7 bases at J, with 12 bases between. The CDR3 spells CASSFGQGFGYTF. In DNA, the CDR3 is TGTGCCAGCAGTTTCGGGCAGGGTTTTGGCTACACCTTC.

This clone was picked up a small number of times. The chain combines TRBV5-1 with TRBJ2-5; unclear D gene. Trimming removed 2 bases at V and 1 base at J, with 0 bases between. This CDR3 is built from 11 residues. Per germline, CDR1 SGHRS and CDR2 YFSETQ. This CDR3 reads CASSFQETQYF. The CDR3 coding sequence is TGCGCCAGCAGCTTCCAAGAGACCCAGTACTTC.

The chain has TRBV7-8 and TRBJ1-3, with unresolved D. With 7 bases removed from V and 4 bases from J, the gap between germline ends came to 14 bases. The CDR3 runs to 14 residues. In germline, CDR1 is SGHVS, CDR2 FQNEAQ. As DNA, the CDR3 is TGTGCCAGCACTCAACCTGGAGGAGGAAACACCATATATTTT. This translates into CASTQPGGGNTIYF.

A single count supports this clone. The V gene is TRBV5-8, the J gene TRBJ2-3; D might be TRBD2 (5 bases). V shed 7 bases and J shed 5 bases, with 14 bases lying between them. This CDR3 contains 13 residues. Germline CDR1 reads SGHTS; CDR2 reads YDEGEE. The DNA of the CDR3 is TGTGCCAGCGGAACTAGGCCGGGAGATACGCAGTATTTT. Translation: CASGTRPGDTQYF.